The clone carrying this T cell receptor beta chain was observed a few times. Its specificity is not known. The sample comes from a study of blood T cells in healthy people across ages. The authors ran a second PCR of roughly 7 to 11 cycles using a sample-barcoded 5' primer and a J-beta primer mix. TCRdb re-called the 5' RACE reads through MiXCR, storing one row per CDR3 protein. The sample consists of approximately 600,000 distinct CDR3 sequences, roughly 53% of them appearing once. Overall study results and limits: Naive T cell percentage by flow cytometry tracked strongly with beta diversity. A greater number of naive CD4+ cells and higher diversity distinguished long-lived donors from aged donors.

Peripheral blood was drawn, ten milliliters per donor. Per germline, CDR1 SQVTM and CDR2 ANQGSEA. Trimming at V came to 4 bases and at J to 3 bases, leaving 5 bases not matched to a gene. There are 14 residues in the CDR3. This chain joins TRBV29-1 and TRBJ2-1, with 8 bases lining up with TRBD2. The sequencing input was blood. The TCR was taken from a man aged 60 to 69 in good health. CDR3 sequence reads: CSVGRTSSYNEQFF. CDR3 DNA sequence: TGCAGCGTTGGAAGGACTAGCAGCTACAATGAGCAGTTCTTC.